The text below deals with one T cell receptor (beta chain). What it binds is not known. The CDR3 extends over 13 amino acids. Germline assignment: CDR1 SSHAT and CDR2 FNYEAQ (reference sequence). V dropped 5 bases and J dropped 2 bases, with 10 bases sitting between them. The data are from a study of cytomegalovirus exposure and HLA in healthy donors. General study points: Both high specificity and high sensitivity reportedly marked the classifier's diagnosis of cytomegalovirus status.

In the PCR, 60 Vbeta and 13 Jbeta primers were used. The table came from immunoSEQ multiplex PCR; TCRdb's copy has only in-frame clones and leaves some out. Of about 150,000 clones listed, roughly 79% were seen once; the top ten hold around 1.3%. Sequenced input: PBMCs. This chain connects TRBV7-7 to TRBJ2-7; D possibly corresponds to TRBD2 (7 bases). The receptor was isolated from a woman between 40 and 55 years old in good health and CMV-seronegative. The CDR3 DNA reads TGTGCCAGCAGCAGGGGGGGAACCTACGAGCAGTACTTC. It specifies CASSRGGTYEQYF.